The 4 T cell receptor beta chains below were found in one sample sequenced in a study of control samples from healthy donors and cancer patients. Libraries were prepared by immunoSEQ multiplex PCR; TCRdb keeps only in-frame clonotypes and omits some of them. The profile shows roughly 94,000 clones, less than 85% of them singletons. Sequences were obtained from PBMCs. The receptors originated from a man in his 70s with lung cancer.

This chain's CDR3 is CAISEREVYEQYF. In DNA form, the CDR3 reads TGTGCCATCAGTGAGCGGGAGGTCTACGAGCAGTACTTC. V is TRBV10-3 and J is TRBJ2-7; 7 bases agree with TRBD2. The CDR3 is 13 amino acids. J lost 3 bases, V lost 2 bases, and 1 base had no gene match. Germline-derived CDR1 and CDR2 are ENHRY and SYGVKD.

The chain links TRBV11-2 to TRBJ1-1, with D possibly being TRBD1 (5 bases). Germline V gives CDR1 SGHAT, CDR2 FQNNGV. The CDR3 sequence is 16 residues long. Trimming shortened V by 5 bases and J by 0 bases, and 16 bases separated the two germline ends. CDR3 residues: CASSAAPGRLNTEAFF. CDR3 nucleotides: TGTGCCAGCAGCGCGGCCCCGGGACGGTTGAACACTGAAGCTTTCTTT.

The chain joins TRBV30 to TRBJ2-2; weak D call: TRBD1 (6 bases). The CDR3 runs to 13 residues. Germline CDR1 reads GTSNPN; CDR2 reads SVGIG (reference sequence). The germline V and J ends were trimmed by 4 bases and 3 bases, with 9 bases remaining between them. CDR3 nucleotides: TGTGCCTGGACGGGACATCACACCGGGGAGCTGTTTTTT. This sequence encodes CAWTGHHTGELFF.

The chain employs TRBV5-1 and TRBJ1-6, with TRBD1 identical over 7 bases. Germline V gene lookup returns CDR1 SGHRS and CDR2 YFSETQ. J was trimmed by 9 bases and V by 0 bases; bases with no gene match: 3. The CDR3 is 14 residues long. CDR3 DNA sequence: TGCGCCAGCAGCTTGGAACAGGGGAGTTCACCCCTCCACTTT. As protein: CASSLEQGSSPLHF.